This paragraph reports one T cell receptor (beta chain). A second PCR of roughly 7 to 11 cycles used a sample-barcoded 5' primer and a J-beta primer mix. A single record per CDR3 protein comes from TCRdb applying MiXCR to the 5' RACE reads. The sample carries hundreds of thousands of distinct CDR3 sequences, around half recorded once. This record belongs to a study of blood T cells in healthy people across ages. The TCR originated in a man older than 75 in good health. The sequenced sample consisted of blood.

CDR3 nucleotides: TGTGCCAGCAGCCCAGTCCTGGGCTTGAGCACAGATACGCAGTATTTT. As protein: CASSPVLGLSTDTQYF. The chain is built from TRBV7-2 and TRBJ2-3, with D unclear. The germline V gene has CDR1 SGHTA and CDR2 FQGNSA. The CDR3 sequence is 16 residues long. V shed 5 bases and J shed 0 bases, with 15 bases lying between them.